This T cell receptor (beta chain) came from a study of cytotoxic CD8 clonotypes in ibrutinib-treated CLL. The study, taken as a whole, reports: Clonality rose at ibrutinib response, held steady in sustained remission, and fell toward baseline at progression. Public clonotypes, rarely seen, contracted or held steady on treatment.

V lost 3 bases and J lost 0, with 9 bases in between. The CDR3 totals 13 residues. Germline lookup yields CDR1 GTSNPN and CDR2 SVGIG (reference sequence). This clone was seen more than once but under ten times. What it recognizes is unknown. TCRdb keeps only in-frame clones here, not all; method: immunoSEQ multiplex PCR. The sample carries about 68,000 clones, 68% recorded once. The sequencing here drew on PBMCs, taken after 12 months of ibrutinib treatment. J is TRBJ2-7 and V is TRBV30; D is unresolved. This receptor was identified in a human donor with chronic lymphocytic leukemia. The CDR3 coding sequence is TGTGCCTGGAGCAGGCAGGTCTCCTACGAGCAGTACTTC. It specifies CAWSRQVSYEQYF.